These 24 T cell receptor beta chains came from one sample sequenced in a study of blood T cell repertoires in COVID-19. The repertoire was sequenced with immunoSEQ multiplex PCR; TCRdb's copy has only in-frame clones and lacks some. This table holds 200,000 or so clones, roughly 79% found once. The specimen was peripheral blood. Every receptor here comes from a human donor with acute or convalescent COVID-19. The donor label of this sample is uncertain.

The rearrangement joins TRBV28 to TRBJ1-3; D is undetermined. Germline V gene sequence: CDR1 MDHEN, CDR2 SYDVKM. This CDR3 is built from 14 residues. The V end was cut by 3 bases, the J end by 0 bases, with 6 bases between. The CDR3 coding sequence is TGTGCCAGCAGTTTGGTGAGCTCTGGAAACACCATATATTTT. The encoded protein is CASSLVSSGNTIYF.

The chain carries TRBV18 and TRBJ2-2, with a tentative D call TRBD2 (6 bases). Per germline, CDR1 KGHSH and CDR2 LQKENI. V lost 4 bases and J lost 5, with 11 bases in between. This CDR3 is built from 14 residues. Written as DNA, the CDR3 is TGTGCCAGCTCACAGACTAGTGGTACCGGGGAGCTGTTTTTT. This encodes CASSQTSGTGELFF.

The gene calls are TRBV28 and TRBJ1-5; no reliable D call. Trimming left V 5 bases short and J 3 bases short, with 11 bases between. Germline V gene lookup returns CDR1 MDHEN and CDR2 SYDVKM. There are 14 residues in the CDR3. The CDR3 protein is CASSPDSLNQPQHF. In nucleotides, the CDR3 is TGTGCCAGCAGTCCCGACTCCCTCAATCAGCCCCAGCATTTT.

This clone was seen only once. The J gene is TRBJ2-7, the V gene TRBV21-1; the D call in the table, TRBD1, was not verified against the DNA. TRBV21-1 is described as a pseudogene. The CDR3 has 15 residues. CDR3 sequence reads: CASSQAGASTHEQYF. DNA of the CDR3: TGTGCCAGCAGCCAGGCAGGGGCCAGCACCCACGAGCAGTACTTC.

The chain combines TRBV30 with TRBJ1-2, with no clear D. Trimming removed 4 bases at V and 4 bases at J, with 16 bases between. The V gene's germline CDR1 is GTSNPN and CDR2 SVGIG (reference sequence). This CDR3 spans 14 amino acids. CDR3 sequence reads: CAWTPNGNGYGYTF. The CDR3 nucleotides are TGTGCCTGGACCCCCAACGGGAACGGCTATGGCTACACCTTC.

The J gene is TRBJ2-1, the V gene TRBV6-2 or TRBV6-3, with TRBD2 identical over 10 bases. J was trimmed by 4 bases and V by 0 bases; bases with no gene match: 6. This CDR3 region has 17 residues. Germline CDR1 reads MNHEY; CDR2 reads SVGEGT. The DNA of the CDR3 is TGTGCCAGCAGTTACTCGAAGGGGACTAGCGCATACAATGAGCAGTTCTTC. Translated: CASSYSKGTSAYNEQFF.

The chain carries TRBV2 and TRBJ1-2, with 11 bases fitting TRBD1. CDR1 SNHLY and CDR2 FYNNEI come from the germline V gene. The ends lost 6 bases at V and 2 bases at J; junction bases unmatched: 2. The CDR3 runs to 14 residues. CDR3 in amino acids: CASRGTGGNYGYTF. DNA for the CDR3: TGTGCCAGCAGAGGGACAGGGGGGAACTATGGCTACACCTTC.

This clone has a handful of counts. The chain links TRBV12-3 or TRBV12-4 to TRBJ2-2, with D uncertain. Trimming took off 5 bases at V and 4 bases at J, with 5 bases between the two ends. The CDR3 is made up of 12 amino acids. CDR3 in amino acids: CASSPGTGELFF. The CDR3 coding sequence is TGTGCCAGCAGTCCCGGCACCGGGGAGCTGTTTTTT.

This clone was counted a single time. The chain joins TRBV12-3 or TRBV12-4 to TRBJ1-1; 7 bases match TRBD1. The J segment lost 10 bases and the V segment lost 2 bases, leaving 4 bases of the junction unmatched. This CDR3 has 12 amino acids. The CDR3 sequence is CASSLRQGGAFF. The DNA of the CDR3 is TGTGCCAGCAGTTTAAGACAGGGAGGAGCTTTCTTT.

The chain combines TRBV7-2 with TRBJ2-1, with 7 nucleotides matching TRBD2. V shed 0 bases, J shed 7 bases, and the junction held 3 bases outside the gene matches. The V gene's germline CDR1 is SGHTA and CDR2 FQGNSA. The CDR3 has 14 residues. In nucleotides, the CDR3 is TGTGCCAGCAGCTTAGCGGGAGGGCCGAATGAGCAGTTCTTC. Amino acid sequence: CASSLAGGPNEQFF.

The J gene is TRBJ2-2, the V gene TRBV5-5; no clear D. V lost 0 bases and J lost 3, with 6 bases in between. Germline V gene lookup returns CDR1 SGHKS and CDR2 YYEKEE (reference sequence). The CDR3 runs 14 residues. The chain's CDR3 is CASSLALDTGELFF. The CDR3 DNA follows: TGTGCCAGCAGCTTGGCCCTCGACACCGGGGAGCTGTTTTTT.

The CDR3, as DNA: TGTGCTAGTGGTTGGACCAGCGAGCGGGAAGAGACCCAGTACTTC. Amino acids: CASGWTSEREETQYF. The genes are TRBV12-5 and TRBJ2-5, with D maybe TRBD2 (6 bases). The V end was cut by 4 bases, the J end by 3 bases, with 15 bases between. CDR1 and CDR2 from the germline V gene are LGHNT and FRNRAP. The CDR3 loop spans 15 amino acids.

This clone was recorded a few times. The chain is built from TRBV6-1 and TRBJ2-7; TRBD2 aligns across 11 bases. Per germline, CDR1 MNHNS and CDR2 SASEGT. The CDR3 has 17 amino acids. V lost 0 bases, J lost 4 bases, and 8 bases stayed unmatched. In DNA, the CDR3 is TGTGCCAGCAGTGAAGCTGGTAGCGGGAGGGCCAGGTACGAGCAGTACTTC. This gives the protein CASSEAGSGRARYEQYF.

This chain connects TRBV27 to TRBJ2-3, with TRBD1 as a possible D gene (6 bases). V lost 6 bases, J lost 0 bases, and 22 bases lay in between. CDR1 MNHEY and CDR2 SMNVEV come from the germline V gene (reference sequence). There are 18 residues in the CDR3. The CDR3 region has the DNA TGTGCCAGCAGCACAGGGTGGATAGCGAGTTCTAGCACAGATACGCAGTATTTT. Residues: CASSTGWIASSSTDTQYF.

This clone was seen a few times. The V call is TRBV19, the J call TRBJ1-1; D is possibly TRBD1 (5 bases). V dropped 6 bases and J dropped 4 bases, with 12 bases sitting between them. The CDR3 runs to 13 residues. The germline CDR1 and CDR2 sequences are LNHDA and SQIVND (reference sequence). CDR3 sequence: CASRVGGITEAFF. CDR3 DNA: TGTGCCAGTAGAGTGGGGGGGATCACTGAAGCTTTCTTT.

The chain has TRBV28 and TRBJ1-2, with D hard to call. CDR1 MDHEN and CDR2 SYDVKM come from the germline V gene. Trimming took off 5 bases at V and 2 bases at J, with 6 bases between the two ends. There are 12 residues in the CDR3. This chain's CDR3 is CASSLKNYGYTF. The CDR3 DNA follows: TGTGCCAGCAGTCTAAAGAACTATGGCTACACCTTC.

The rearrangement links TRBV2 to TRBJ1-5; perhaps TRBD1 as D (6 bases). The CDR3 extends over 14 amino acids. CDR1 is SNHLY, CDR2 FYNNEI, per germline. Trimming removed 3 bases from V and 6 bases from J, with 12 bases in between. The CDR3 DNA reads as TGTGCCAGCAGTGATGGCAGGGGCGGTCAGCCCCAGCATTTT. Its protein is CASSDGRGGQPQHF.

The chain couples TRBV18 to TRBJ1-6, with 10 nucleotides matching TRBD1. This CDR3 is built from 16 residues. V lost 4 bases to trimming and J lost 6 bases; unmatched junction nucleotides: 6. Germline CDR1 is KGHSH and CDR2 is LQKENI. In nucleotides, the CDR3 is TGTGCCAGCTCACGACTCGACAGGGGGCTTAATTCACCCCTCCACTTT. This translates into CASSRLDRGLNSPLHF.

The J gene is TRBJ2-1, the V gene TRBV10-1, with D unclear. Germline V gene lookup returns CDR1 WNHNN and CDR2 SYGVQD (reference sequence). Trimming took 5 bases from V and 5 from J, leaving 4 bases between them. The CDR3 has 11 residues. Written as DNA, the CDR3 is TGCGCCAGCAGTCAGGACAATGAGCAGTTCTTC. Translating it yields CASSQDNEQFF.

This sequence joins TRBV29-1 and TRBJ2-7; 9 bases are shared with TRBD2. Per the germline V gene, CDR1 is SQVTM and CDR2 is ANQGSEA. The CDR3 is 13 amino acids. The ends lost 7 bases at V and 10 bases at J; junction bases unmatched: 14. Here the CDR3 reads CSGARQGSGRQYF. DNA of the CDR3: TGCAGCGGTGCGAGACAGGGTAGCGGGAGACAGTACTTC.

The chain links TRBV4-3 to TRBJ1-6, with a tentative D call TRBD1 (5 bases). Germline CDR1 reads LGHNA; CDR2 reads YSLEER. V lost 0 bases and J lost 7, with 10 bases in between. The CDR3 runs to 15 residues. This CDR3 is CASSQEPRANSPLHF. The CDR3 DNA reads as TGCGCCAGCAGCCAAGAGCCCAGGGCGAATTCACCCCTCCACTTT.

This CDR3 is CASSPVGAGELFF. The DNA of the CDR3 is TGTGCCAGCAGCCCCGTAGGAGCCGGGGAGCTGTTTTTT. The chain recombines TRBV7-2 with TRBJ2-2; D is uncertain. With 5 bases removed from V and 6 bases from J, the gap between germline ends came to 10 bases. Germline V gene lookup returns CDR1 SGHTA and CDR2 FQGNSA. This CDR3 is 13 amino acids long.

This chain uses TRBV2 with TRBJ2-5; 9 bases align to TRBD2. With V trimmed by 6 bases and J by 2 bases, 10 bases remained unmatched. Per the germline V gene, CDR1 is SNHLY and CDR2 is FYNNEI. The CDR3 extends over 16 amino acids. The CDR3 protein is CASRLAGDKYQETQYF. CDR3 DNA: TGTGCCAGCAGACTAGCGGGCGACAAATATCAAGAGACCCAGTACTTC.

The chain couples TRBV28 to TRBJ1-1; D not certain. The CDR3 is made up of 12 amino acids. Trimming cost V 6 bases and J 11 bases, with 16 bases left between them. Per germline, CDR1 MDHEN and CDR2 SYDVKM. CDR3 region: CASRISASVAFF. CDR3 in DNA: TGTGCCAGCAGAATCAGCGCGAGCGTGGCTTTCTTT.